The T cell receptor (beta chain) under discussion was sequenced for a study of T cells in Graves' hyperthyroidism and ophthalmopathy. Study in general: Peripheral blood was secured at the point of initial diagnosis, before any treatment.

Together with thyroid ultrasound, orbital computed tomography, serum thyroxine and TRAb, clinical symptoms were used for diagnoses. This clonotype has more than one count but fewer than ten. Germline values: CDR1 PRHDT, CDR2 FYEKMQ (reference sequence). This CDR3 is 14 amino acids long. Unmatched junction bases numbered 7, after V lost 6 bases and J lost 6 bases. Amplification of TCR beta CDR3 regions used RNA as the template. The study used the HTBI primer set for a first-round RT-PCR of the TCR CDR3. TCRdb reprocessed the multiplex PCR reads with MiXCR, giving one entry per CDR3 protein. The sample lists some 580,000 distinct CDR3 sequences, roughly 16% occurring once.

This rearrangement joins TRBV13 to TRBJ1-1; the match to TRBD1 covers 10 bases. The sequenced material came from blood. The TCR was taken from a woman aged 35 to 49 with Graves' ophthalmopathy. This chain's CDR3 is CASRETGGIAEAFF. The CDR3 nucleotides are TGTGCCAGCAGAGAGACAGGGGGCATCGCTGAAGCTTTCTTT.